Given below is one T cell receptor beta chain in context. The method was immunoSEQ multiplex PCR; TCRdb's version includes in-frame clones alone and lacks a portion of them. Here the sample spans 350,000 to 450,000 clones, 80% to 90% being singletons. This specimen comes from a study of blood T cell repertoires in COVID-19. Turning to the study itself: Researchers got acute and convalescent COVID-19 samples from the United States, Italy and Spain. Sources were T cells, B-cell-depleted T cells, or PBMCs; the material itself was cDNA or gDNA.

Participants, roughly 18 to 89 years old, spanned approximately 25 US areas. Two negative PCRs, clearance, or symptom resolution had been documented for recovered Cohort 3 donors. The sequenced sample was PBMCs or T cells enriched from blood (not recorded which). The sequence was obtained from a man younger than 40 who had recovered from COVID-19.

The CDR3 loop is CASSLLLTGNSPLHF. For the CDR3, the DNA is TGTGCCAGCAGTTTATTGTTAACAGGGAATTCACCCCTCCACTTT. V usage is TRBV27 and J usage is TRBJ1-6, with a possible D match to TRBD1 (6 bases). Trimming took off 1 base at V and 7 bases at J, with 11 bases between the two ends. The CDR3 consists of 15 residues. In germline, CDR1 is MNHEY, CDR2 SMNVEV (reference sequence).